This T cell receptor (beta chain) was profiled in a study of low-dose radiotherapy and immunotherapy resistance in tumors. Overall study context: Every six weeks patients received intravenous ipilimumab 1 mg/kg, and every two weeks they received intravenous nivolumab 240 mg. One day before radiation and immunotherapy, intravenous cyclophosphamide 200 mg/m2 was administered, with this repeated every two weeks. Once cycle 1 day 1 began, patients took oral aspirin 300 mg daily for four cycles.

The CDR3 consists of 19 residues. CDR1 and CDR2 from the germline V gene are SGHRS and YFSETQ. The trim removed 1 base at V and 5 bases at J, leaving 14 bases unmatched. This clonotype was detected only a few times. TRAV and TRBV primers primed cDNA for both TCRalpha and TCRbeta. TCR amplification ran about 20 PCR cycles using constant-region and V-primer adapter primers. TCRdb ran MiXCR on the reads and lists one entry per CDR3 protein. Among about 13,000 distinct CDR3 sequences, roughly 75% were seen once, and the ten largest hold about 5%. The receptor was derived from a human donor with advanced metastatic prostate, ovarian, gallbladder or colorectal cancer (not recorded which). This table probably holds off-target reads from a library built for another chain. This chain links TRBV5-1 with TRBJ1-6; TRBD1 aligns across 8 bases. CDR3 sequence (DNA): TGCGCCAGCAGCTTGCGTCCAGGGGGCGCCGGGTCTGATAATTCACCCCTCCACTTT. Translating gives CASSLRPGGAGSDNSPLHF.